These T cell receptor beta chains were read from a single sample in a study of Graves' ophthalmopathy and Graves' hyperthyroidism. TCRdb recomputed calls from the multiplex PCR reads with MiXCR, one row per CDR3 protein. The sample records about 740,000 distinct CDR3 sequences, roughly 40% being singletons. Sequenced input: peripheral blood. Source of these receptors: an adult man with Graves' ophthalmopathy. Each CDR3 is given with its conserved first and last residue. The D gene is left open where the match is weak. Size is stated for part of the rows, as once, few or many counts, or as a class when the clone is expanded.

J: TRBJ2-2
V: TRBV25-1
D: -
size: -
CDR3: CASSHHTGELFF
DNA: TGTGCCAGCAGCCACCACACCGGGGAGCTGTTTTTT

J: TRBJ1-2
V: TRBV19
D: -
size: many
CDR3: CASRIQWDNPVFAF
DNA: TGTGCCAGTAGAATACAGTGGGACAATCCCGTCTTCGCCTTC

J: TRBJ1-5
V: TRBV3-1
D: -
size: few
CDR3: CASSYGRNNQPQHF
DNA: TGTGCCAGCAGCTACGGACGGAACAATCAGCCCCAGCATTTT

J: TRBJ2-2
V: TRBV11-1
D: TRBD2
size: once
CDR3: CASRKERERTGELFF
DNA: TGTGCCAGCAGAAAAGAGCGGGAGCGGACCGGGGAGCTGTTTTTT

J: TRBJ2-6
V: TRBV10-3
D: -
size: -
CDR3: CASRLRVSGANVLTF
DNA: TGTGCCAGCAGACTCAGGGTATCTGGGGCCAACGTCCTGACTTTC

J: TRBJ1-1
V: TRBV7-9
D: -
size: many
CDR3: CASSLSGAEAFF
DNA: TGTGCCAGCAGCTTAAGTGGAGCTGAAGCTTTCTTT

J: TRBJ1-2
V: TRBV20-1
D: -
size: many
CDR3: CSASGPGANYGYTF
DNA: TGCAGTGCTAGCGGTCCAGGAGCTAACTATGGCTACACCTTC

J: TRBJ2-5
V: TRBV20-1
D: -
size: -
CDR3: CSASSAVAQYF
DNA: TGCAGTGCTTCCTCGGCAGTTGCCCAGTACTTC

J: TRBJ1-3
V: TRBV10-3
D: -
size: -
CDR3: CAISEAGTGNTIYF
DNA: TGTGCCATCAGCGAGGCAGGGACTGGAAACACCATATATTTT

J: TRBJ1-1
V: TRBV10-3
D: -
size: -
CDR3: CASSLSTRLNTEAFF
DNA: TGTGCCAGCAGTTTATCGACAAGACTGAACACTGAAGCTTTCTTT

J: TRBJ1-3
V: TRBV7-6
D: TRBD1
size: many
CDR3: CASSRGQESGNTIYF
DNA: TGTGCCAGCAGCCGAGGACAGGAATCTGGAAACACCATATATTTT

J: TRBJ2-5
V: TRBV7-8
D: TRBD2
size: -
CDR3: CASSKTSGGQETQYF
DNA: TGTGCCAGCAGCAAGACTAGCGGGGGTCAAGAGACCCAGTACTTC

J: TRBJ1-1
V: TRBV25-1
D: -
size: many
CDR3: CASIDRLNTEAFF
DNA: TGTGCCAGCATCGACAGACTAAACACTGAAGCTTTCTTT

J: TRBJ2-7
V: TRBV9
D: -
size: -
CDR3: CASSSGGGNEQYF
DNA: TGTGCCAGCAGCTCAGGGGGAGGGAACGAGCAGTACTTC

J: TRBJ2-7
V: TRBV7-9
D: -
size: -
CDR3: CASSKDPPYEQYF
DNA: TGTGCCAGCAGTAAAGACCCCCCCTACGAGCAGTACTTC

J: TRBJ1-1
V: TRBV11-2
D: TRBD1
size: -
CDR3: CASRRRQGQPAFF
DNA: TGTGCCAGCAGAAGGCGACAGGGACAGCCTGCTTTCTTT

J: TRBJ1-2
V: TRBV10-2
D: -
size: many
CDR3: CASSEGRGRGYTF
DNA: TGCGCCAGCAGTGAGGGGAGGGGTCGCGGCTACACCTTC

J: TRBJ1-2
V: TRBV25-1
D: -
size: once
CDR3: CASSEYAGEGRLGYTF
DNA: TGTGCCAGCAGTGAATATGCTGGAGAGGGTCGCCTTGGCTACACCTTC

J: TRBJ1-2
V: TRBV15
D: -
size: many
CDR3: CATSRDFGDSSGYTF
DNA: TGTGCCACCAGCAGAGATTTTGGGGACTCCTCTGGCTACACCTTC

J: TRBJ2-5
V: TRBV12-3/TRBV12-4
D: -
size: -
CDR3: CASSRADQETQYF
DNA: TGTGCCAGCAGCAGGGCCGACCAAGAGACCCAGTACTTC

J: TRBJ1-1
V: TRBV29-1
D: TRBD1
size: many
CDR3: CSATGDSGEAFF
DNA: TGCAGCGCAACCGGGGACAGTGGAGAAGCTTTCTTT

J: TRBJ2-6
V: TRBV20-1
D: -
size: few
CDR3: CSASEGTPSGANVLTF
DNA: TGCAGTGCTAGTGAGGGTACCCCCTCTGGGGCCAACGTCCTGACTTTC

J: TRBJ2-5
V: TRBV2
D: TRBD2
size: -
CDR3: CASSPSSGRAGETQYF
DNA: TGTGCCAGCAGTCCGTCTAGCGGGAGGGCCGGTGAGACCCAGTACTTC

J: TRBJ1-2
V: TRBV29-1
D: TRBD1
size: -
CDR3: CSVEDSGTGVYGYTF
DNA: TGCAGCGTTGAAGACTCCGGGACAGGGGTGTATGGCTACACCTTC

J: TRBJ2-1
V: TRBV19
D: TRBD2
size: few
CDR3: CASNGIAGDLNEQFF
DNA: TGTGCCAGTAACGGGATAGCGGGAGATCTGAATGAGCAGTTCTTC

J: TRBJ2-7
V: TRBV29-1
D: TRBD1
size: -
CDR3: CSVGQGGVDEQYF
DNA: TGCAGCGTTGGACAGGGTGGTGTCGACGAGCAGTACTTC

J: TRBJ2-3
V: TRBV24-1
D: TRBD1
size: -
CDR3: CASSPTRQGDTQYF
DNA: TGTGCCAGCAGTCCCACAAGACAGGGGGATACGCAGTATTTT

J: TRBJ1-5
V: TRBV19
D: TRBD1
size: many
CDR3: CASTRDRGHQPQHF
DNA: TGTGCCAGTACACGGGACAGGGGGCATCAGCCCCAGCATTTT

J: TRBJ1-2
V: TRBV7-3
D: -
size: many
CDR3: CASSRNGGDGYTF
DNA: TGTGCCAGCAGCCGCAATGGAGGGGATGGCTACACCTTC

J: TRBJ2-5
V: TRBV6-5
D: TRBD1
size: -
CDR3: CASSSYRGHQETQYF
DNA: TGTGCCAGCAGTTCTTACAGGGGGCACCAAGAGACCCAGTACTTC

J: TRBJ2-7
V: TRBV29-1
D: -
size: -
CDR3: CSTGLIRSQQYF
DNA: TGCAGCACCGGACTAATTCGTTCGCAGCAGTACTTC

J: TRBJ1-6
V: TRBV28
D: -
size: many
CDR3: CASRDYNSPLHF
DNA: TGTGCCAGCAGGGACTATAATTCACCCCTCCACTTT

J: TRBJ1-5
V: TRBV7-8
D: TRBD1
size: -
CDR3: CASSRQGWETQHF
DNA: TGTGCCAGCAGCAGACAGGGGTGGGAGACCCAGCATTTT